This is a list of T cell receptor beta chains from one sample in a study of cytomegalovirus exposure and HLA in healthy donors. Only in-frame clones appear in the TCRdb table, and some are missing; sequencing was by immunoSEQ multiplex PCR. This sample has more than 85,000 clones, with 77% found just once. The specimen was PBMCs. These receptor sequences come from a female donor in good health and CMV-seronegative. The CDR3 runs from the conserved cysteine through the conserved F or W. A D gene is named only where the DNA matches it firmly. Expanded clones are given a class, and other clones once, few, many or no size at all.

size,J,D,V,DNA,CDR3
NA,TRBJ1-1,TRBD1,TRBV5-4,TGTGCCAGCAGCTACAGGGGGAGCACTGAAGCTTTCTTT,CASSYRGSTEAFF
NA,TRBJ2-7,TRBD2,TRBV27,TGTGCCAGCGGGCGGCAAGATAGCGGGAGGGCCGGCGAGCAGTACTTC,CASGRQDSGRAGEQYF
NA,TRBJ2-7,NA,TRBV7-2,TGTGCCAGCAGCTTAAGGAACAGGCCCTACGAGCAGTACTTC,CASSLRNRPYEQYF
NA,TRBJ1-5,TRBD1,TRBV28,TGTGCCAGCAGTTTAGAGACAGGGGGTCGAAATCAGCCCCAGCATTTT,CASSLETGGRNQPQHF
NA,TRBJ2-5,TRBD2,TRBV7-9,TGTGCCAGCAGCGCCCCCCTAGCGGGGGATAAAGAGACCCAGTACTTC,CASSAPLAGDKETQYF
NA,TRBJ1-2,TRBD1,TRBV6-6,TGTGCCAGCCTACCCCGGGGACAGGTCCCTTATGGCTACACCTTC,CASLPRGQVPYGYTF
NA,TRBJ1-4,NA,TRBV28,TGTGCCAGCAGTTCCCGGGTCGCGCTCCGAACCAATGAAAAACTGTTTTTT,CASSSRVALRTNEKLFF
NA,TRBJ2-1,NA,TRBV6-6,TGTGCCAGCAGTTCCCAAGAACGGAGCAATGAGCAGTTCTTC,CASSSQERSNEQFF
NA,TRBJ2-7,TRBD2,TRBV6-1,TGTGCCAGCACCTACGGGACTAGCGGAGCCTACGAGCAGTACTTC,CASTYGTSGAYEQYF
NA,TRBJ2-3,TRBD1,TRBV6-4,TGTGCCAGCAGTGCTGGACAGGGGGGCACAGATACGCAGTATTTT,CASSAGQGGTDTQYF
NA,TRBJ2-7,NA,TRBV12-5,TGTGCTAGTGGTCTTACGATACAGGGTTACGAGCAGTACTTC,CASGLTIQGYEQYF
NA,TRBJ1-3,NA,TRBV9,TGTGCCAGCGCACCTTATCTTGGAGGGAAGGCACTCTGGGGAAACACCATATATTTT,CASAPYLGGKALWGNTIYF
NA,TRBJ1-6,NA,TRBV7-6,TGTGCCAGCAGTTCTGGGCAGGGAGGTTCACCCCTCCACTTT,CASSSGQGGSPLHF
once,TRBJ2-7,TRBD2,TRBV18,TGTGCCAGCTCTCTTCCTGGACTAGCGGTCTCCTACGAGCAGTACTTC,CASSLPGLAVSYEQYF
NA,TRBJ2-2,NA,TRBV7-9,TGTGCCAGCAGCTCGCAAGGACAGTCAGCATGGGAGCTGTTTTTT,CASSSQGQSAWELFF
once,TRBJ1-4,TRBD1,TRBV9,TGTGCCAGCAGCGTAGCTGGACAGGGGGATGAAAAACTGTTTTTT,CASSVAGQGDEKLFF
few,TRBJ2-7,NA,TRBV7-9,TGTGCCAGCACCTCCCCGCCCGGCGGAAGCTCCTACGAGCAGTACTTC,CASTSPPGGSSYEQYF
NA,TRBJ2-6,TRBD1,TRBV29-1,TGCAGCGTGCCCGGGACAGCTGGGGCCAACGTCCTGACTTTC,CSVPGTAGANVLTF
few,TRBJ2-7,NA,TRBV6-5,TGTGCCAGCAGCAAATACGAGCAGTACTTC,CASSKYEQYF
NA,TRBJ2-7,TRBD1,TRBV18,TGTGCCAGCTCACCAGGGGCCGGGACAGCCGAATACGAGCAGTACTTC,CASSPGAGTAEYEQYF
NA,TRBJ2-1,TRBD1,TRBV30,TGTGCCTGGAGTCTCAGGGGGAGCTCCTACAATGAGCAGTTCTTC,CAWSLRGSSYNEQFF
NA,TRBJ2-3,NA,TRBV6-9,TGTGCCAGCAGTTATTCCGACAGGGAGGACCGCACAGATACGCAGTATTTT,CASSYSDREDRTDTQYF
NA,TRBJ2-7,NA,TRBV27,TGTGCCAGCAGTTTAGGACAGTCCTACGAGCAGTACTTC,CASSLGQSYEQYF
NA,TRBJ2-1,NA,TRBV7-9,TGTGCCAGCAGATCAAGGGGGGGGATGAAGCAGTTCTTC,CASRSRGGMKQFF
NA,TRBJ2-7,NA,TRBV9,TGTGCCAGCAGCGACTTAGCGGATCCTCGGGACGAGCAGTACTTC,CASSDLADPRDEQYF
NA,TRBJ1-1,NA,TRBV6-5,TGTGCCAGCAGTTATGCAGGGCCCCAGGGCACTGAAGCTTTCTTT,CASSYAGPQGTEAFF
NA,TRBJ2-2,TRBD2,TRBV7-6,TGTGCCAGCAGCTTAGCCTGGACTAGCCCCTCCGGGGAGCTGTTTTTT,CASSLAWTSPSGELFF
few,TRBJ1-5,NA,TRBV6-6,TGTGCCAGCAGTTACGGTGGGGGGGCAGAAGGTCAGCCCCAGCATTTT,CASSYGGGAEGQPQHF
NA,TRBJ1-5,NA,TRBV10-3,TGTGCCAAAAGGGGGAATCAGCCCCAGCATTTT,CAKRGNQPQHF
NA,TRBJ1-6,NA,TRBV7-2,TGTGCCAGCAGCTTACCCTCTAATTCACCCCTCCACTTT,CASSLPSNSPLHF
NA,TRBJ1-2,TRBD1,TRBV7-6,TGTGCCAGCAGCTTGGACAGGGAAATACATGGCTACACCTTC,CASSLDREIHGYTF
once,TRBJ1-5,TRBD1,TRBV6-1,TGTGCCAGCAGTCGGACAGGGTTTTATCAGCCCCAGCATTTT,CASSRTGFYQPQHF
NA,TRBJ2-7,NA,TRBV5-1,TGCGCCAGCAGCTTGGCGGGGCAGGGGTTCTACGAGCAGTACTTC,CASSLAGQGFYEQYF
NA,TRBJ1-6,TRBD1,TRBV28,TGTGCCAGCAATTCCCGGACAGGGCAGCCGAACTTT,CASNSRTGQPNF
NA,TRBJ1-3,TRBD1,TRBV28,TGTGCCAGCAGCATAGGAGGGGTGTGGGGACAGGGGGCCCAGGACTCTGGAAACACCATATATTTT,CASSIGGVWGQGAQDSGNTIYF
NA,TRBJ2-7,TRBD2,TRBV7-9,TGTGCCAGCAGCAATAGCCCTCCTGGAGCGGGAGGGCCACACGAGCAGTACTTC,CASSNSPPGAGGPHEQYF
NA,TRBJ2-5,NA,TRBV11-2,TGTGCCAGCAGCTTAGGTGCTTCTGAGCAGTACTTC,CASSLGASEQYF
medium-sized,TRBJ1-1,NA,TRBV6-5,TGTGCCAGCATCTCCTACACTGAAGCTTTCTTT,CASISYTEAFF
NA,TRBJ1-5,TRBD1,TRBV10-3,TGTGCCATCGGGGACAGGGGGTATCAGCCCCAGCATTTT,CAIGDRGYQPQHF
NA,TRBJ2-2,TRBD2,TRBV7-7,TGTGCTAGCAGCTATAGCGGGACGAACACCGGGGAGCTGTTTTTT,CASSYSGTNTGELFF
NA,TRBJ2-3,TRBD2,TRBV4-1,TGCGCCAGCAGCCACGAGGGACTAGCGAGAGTCACAGATACGCAGTATTTT,CASSHEGLARVTDTQYF
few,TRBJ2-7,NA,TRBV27,TGTGCCAGCAGTTCCCCTCCGTACGAGCAGTACTTC,CASSSPPYEQYF
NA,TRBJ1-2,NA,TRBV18,TGTGCCAGCTCAGGCCAAAGTAGAGGCTATGGCTACACCTTC,CASSGQSRGYGYTF
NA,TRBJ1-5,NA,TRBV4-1,TGCGCCAGCAGCCAAGTCACCCCTTTACAGGGTAAGAATCAGCCCCAGCATTTT,CASSQVTPLQGKNQPQHF
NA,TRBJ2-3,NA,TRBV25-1,TGTGCCAGCAGCCCCACTAGGCCCGGCACAGATACGCAGTATTTT,CASSPTRPGTDTQYF
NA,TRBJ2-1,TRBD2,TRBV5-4,TGTGCCAGCAGCTCATCAAGAGCGGGGCCACAATACAGTTACAATGAGCAGTTCTTC,CASSSSRAGPQYSYNEQFF
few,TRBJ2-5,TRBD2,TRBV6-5,TGTGCCAGCAGCCCCGATCTGGGGGGGGAGCAGTACTTC,CASSPDLGGEQYF
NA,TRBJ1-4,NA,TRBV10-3,TGTGCCATCAGTTTCACAGGGACGGCTAATGAAAAACTGTTTTTT,CAISFTGTANEKLFF
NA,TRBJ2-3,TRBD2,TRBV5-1,TGCGCCAGCAGCTTGGCGCTAGCGGGGGGAAATACGCAGTATTTT,CASSLALAGGNTQYF
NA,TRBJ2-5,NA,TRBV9,TGTGCCAGCAGCGCCGGCGGTAGTGGGGAGACCCAGTACTTC,CASSAGGSGETQYF
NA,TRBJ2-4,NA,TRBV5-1,TGCGCCAGCAGCTTGGAACCCTCGGGAGCCAAAAACATTCAGTACTTC,CASSLEPSGAKNIQYF
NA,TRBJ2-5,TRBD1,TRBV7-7,TGTGCTAGCAGCTTATTCGGGACAGGGGGATTGGAGACCCAGTACTTC,CASSLFGTGGLETQYF
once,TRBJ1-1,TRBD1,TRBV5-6,TGTGCCGGCAGCTTGGACAGGGGGACTGAAGCTTTCTTT,CAGSLDRGTEAFF
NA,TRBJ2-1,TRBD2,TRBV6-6,TGTGCCAGCAGACCAGGACTAGCGGGAGACAATGAGCAGTTCTTC,CASRPGLAGDNEQFF
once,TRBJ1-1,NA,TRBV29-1,TGCGGGTTAGGGGTGAACACTGAAGCTTTCTTT,CGLGVNTEAFF
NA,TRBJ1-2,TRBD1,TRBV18,TGTGCCAGCTCACGCTTGGACAGGGGCTATGGCTACACCTTC,CASSRLDRGYGYTF
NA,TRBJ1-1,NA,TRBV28,TGTGCCAGCAGCCTTACTGATGAAGCTTTCTTT,CASSLTDEAFF